This passage covers 28 T cell receptor beta chains from one sample sequenced in a study of read filtering for tumor transcriptome and immune sequencing. This library used about 400 ng RNA and molecular barcoded adaptors spanning alpha/delta and beta/gamma chains. TCRdb re-called the reads with MiXCR, one entry per CDR3 protein. This sample has tens of thousands of distinct CDR3 sequences, with approximately 21% found just once. The sample comprised a population of CD138-negative cells sorted from bone marrow. The receptors originated from a donor at least 40 years old with multiple myeloma.

This clonotype was found many times. CDR3: CSAHQSGGAGNEQFF. CDR3 in DNA: TGCAGTGCTCATCAGAGCGGGGGGGCTGGCAATGAGCAGTTCTTC. The J gene is TRBJ2-1, the V gene TRBV20-1; 10 nucleotides agree with TRBD2. J lost 6 bases, V lost 5 bases, and 10 bases had no gene match. Germline CDR1 is DFQATT and CDR2 is SNEGSKA (reference sequence). There are 15 residues in the CDR3.

The rearrangement uses TRBV24-1 and TRBJ2-5; 9 nucleotides line up with TRBD1. CDR3 length: 15 amino acids. Germline loops: CDR1 KGHDR, CDR2 SFDVKD. V lost 3 bases and J lost 5; bases outside the gene matches: 6. DNA of the CDR3: TGTGCCACCAGTGATCCTGGGACAGGGACGGAGACCCAGTACTTC. It codes for CATSDPGTGTETQYF.

This clonotype is termed medium-sized. This chain uses TRBV29-1 with TRBJ2-7; D possibly corresponds to TRBD1 (5 bases). V lost 1 base to trimming and J lost 4 bases, with 11 bases between them. The CDR3 runs 13 residues. The V gene's germline CDR1 is SQVTM and CDR2 ANQGSEA. The CDR3 coding sequence is TGCAGCGTTGAAGGGGGCGCAGTGTACGAGCAGTACTTC. This gives the protein CSVEGGAVYEQYF.

This clonotype was counted many times. V is TRBV29-1 and J is TRBJ2-5; 8 bases fit TRBD1. There are 12 residues in the CDR3. Germline V gives CDR1 SQVTM, CDR2 ANQGSEA. The trim removed 4 bases at V and 5 bases at J, leaving 3 bases unmatched. CDR3 coding DNA: TGCAGCGTTGGGACAGGGCGGGAGACCCAGTACTTC. Translation gives CSVGTGRETQYF.

As for this clonotype: A much larger clone is a single base away; this may be a read error. The V gene is TRBV2, the J gene TRBJ2-2; 7 nucleotides line up with TRBD1. Germline assignment: CDR1 SNHLY and CDR2 FYNNEI. CDR3 size: 15 residues. The CDR3 is CASRPLTGYTRELFF. In nucleotides, the CDR3 is TGTGCCAGCAGGCCTTTGACAGGGTACACCAGGGAGCTGTTTTTT.

This clonotype was detected many times. V and J are TRBV2 and TRBJ1-1; tentatively, D is TRBD1 (6 bases). The V end was cut by 1 base, the J end by 3 bases, with 9 bases between. The length of the CDR3 is 14 residues. From germline, CDR1 is SNHLY and CDR2 FYNNEI. CDR3 protein: CASSEEGEDTEAFF. CDR3 nucleotides: TGTGCCAGCAGTGAAGAGGGGGAGGACACTGAAGCTTTCTTT.

In this sample, this clonotype turned up many times. The V call is TRBV12-3 or TRBV12-4, the J call TRBJ2-2; D is uncertain. The CDR3 runs to 12 residues. The ends were cut back, 1 base at V and 6 bases at J, with 3 bases in the middle. CDR3 region: CASSLEAGELFF. As DNA, the CDR3 is TGTGCCAGCAGTTTAGAGGCCGGGGAGCTGTTTTTT.

This clonotype was found many times. The chain combines TRBV3-1 with TRBJ2-2; D remains ambiguous. This CDR3 has 13 residues. Germline assignment: CDR1 LGHDT and CDR2 YNNKEL (reference sequence). V lost 5 bases, J lost 2 bases, and 6 bases lay in between. CDR3 DNA: TGTGCCAGCAGCTACTCCAACACCGGGGAGCTGTTTTTT. Its translation is CASSYSNTGELFF.

This clonotype was detected many times. V usage is TRBV20-1 and J usage is TRBJ2-1; D is perhaps TRBD2 (5 bases). The CDR3 spans 12 residues. Germline V gene sequence: CDR1 DFQATT, CDR2 SNEGSKA (reference sequence). The V end was cut by 3 bases, the J end by 8 bases, with 11 bases between. The CDR3 reads CSARDSTHEQFF. The CDR3 DNA reads as TGCAGTGCTAGGGACTCCACCCATGAGCAGTTCTTC.

Comment on this clonotype: A read error may explain this, as a much larger clone is one base away. The J gene is TRBJ2-2, the V gene TRBV19; 8 nucleotides line up with TRBD1. CDR1 and CDR2 from the germline V gene are LNHDA and SQIVND (reference sequence). V was pared by 5 bases and J by 7 bases, with 6 bases of the junction left unmatched. CDR3 size: 14 residues. This CDR3 reads CASSYRGTDGELFF. CDR3 in DNA: TGTGCCAGTAGTTACAGGGGGACGGACGGGGAGCTGTTTTTT.

Points on this clonotype: Since a much larger clone is just one base distant, this may be a read error. The chain carries TRBV12-3 or TRBV12-4 and TRBJ1-5, with D uncertain. CDR3 size: 13 residues. Here the CDR3 DNA reads TGTGCCAGCAGCATCGACCGGAATCAGCCCCCGCATTTT. Translating it yields CASSIDRNQPPHF.

This clonotype was counted ten times or more. The chain carries TRBV29-1 and TRBJ2-1, with 8 bases identical to TRBD1. Germline V gene lookup returns CDR1 SQVTM and CDR2 ANQGSEA. The CDR3 runs to 14 residues. V shed 3 bases and J 6 bases; nucleotides not matched to a gene: 7. CDR3 nucleotides: TGCAGCGTTGATCGACAGGGGAGCAGCAATGAGCAGTTCTTC. This codes for CSVDRQGSSNEQFF.

The sample holds many counts of this clonotype. J is TRBJ2-3 and V is TRBV2; D remains ambiguous. There are 12 residues in the CDR3. Trimming cost V 6 bases and J 7 bases, with 11 bases left between them. The germline CDR1 and CDR2 sequences are SNHLY and FYNNEI. The CDR3 region is CASRALGNTQYF. CDR3 DNA sequence: TGTGCCAGCAGGGCTCTCGGAAATACGCAGTATTTT. The full variable domain, in which reference TRBV2 and TRBJ2-3 provide the parts outside the CDR3, is EPEVTQTPSHQVTQMGQEVILRCVPISNHLYFYWYRQILGQKVEFLVSFYNNEISEKSEIFDDQFSVERPDGSNFTLKIRSTKLEDSAMYFCASRALGNTQYFGPGTRLTVL.

The sample holds many counts of this clonotype. The chain combines TRBV11-2 with TRBJ2-6; 7 bases fit TRBD1. V was pared by 5 bases and J by 3 bases, with 13 bases of the junction left unmatched. From germline, CDR1 is SGHAT and CDR2 FQNNGV. The CDR3 is made up of 18 amino acids. The CDR3 loop is CASSPARGQGVGANVLTF. For the CDR3, the DNA is TGTGCCAGCAGCCCCGCCCGGGGCCAGGGGGTTGGGGCCAACGTCCTGACTTTC.

This clonotype was observed at least ten times. This chain joins TRBV28 and TRBJ2-7; 12 bases fit TRBD1. The germline gives CDR1 MDHEN, CDR2 SYDVKM. Losses at the gene ends were 8 bases for V and 12 bases for J; bases not matched to a gene: 14. The CDR3 contains 14 residues. The CDR3 DNA reads TGTGCCAGCGGCAACGGGGGGACAGGGGGCTTTCGGTACTTC. Amino acids: CASGNGGTGGFRYF.

In this sample, this clonotype turned up a few times. The chain employs TRBV5-1 and TRBJ1-2; 7 nucleotides align to TRBD1. V was clipped by 2 bases and J by 4 bases; unmatched bases: 11. There are 16 residues in the CDR3. Germline loops: CDR1 SGHRS, CDR2 YFSETQ. The CDR3 reads CASSLSTGRMGYGYTF. In DNA, the CDR3 is TGCGCCAGCAGCTTATCGACAGGGAGGATGGGCTATGGCTACACCTTC.

This clonotype was found many times. The J gene is TRBJ2-4, the V gene TRBV11-2; perhaps D is TRBD1 or TRBD2 (5 bases each). The CDR3 is made up of 14 amino acids. V lost 4 bases and J 7 bases, leaving 14 bases between the germline ends. Germline V gene data show CDR1 as SGHAT and CDR2 as FQNNGV. The CDR3 bases are TGTGCCAGCAGCTGGATGGGGGAGCGGAACATTCAGTACTTC. Translation: CASSWMGERNIQYF. Full variable domain (outside the CDR3, taken from reference TRBV11-2 and TRBJ2-4): EAGVAQSPRYKIIEKRQSVAFWCNPISGHATLYWYQQILGQGPKLLIQFQNNGVVDDSQLPKDRFSAERLKGVDSTLKIQPAKLEDSAVYLCASSWMGERNIQYFGAGTRLSVL.

With respect to this clonotype: It may be a read error: a sequence one base away is much more abundant. Here the CDR3 omits its conserved ending phenylalanine or tryptophan, so a read error is the likely source. This chain connects TRBV20-1 to TRBJ1-5, with 7 bases matching TRBD1. Germline V lookup: CDR1 DFQATT, CDR2 SNEGSKA (reference sequence). This CDR3 is built from 11 residues. Trimming took 6 bases from V and 8 from J; bases not matched to a gene: 4. The CDR3 reads CSAGQGEPQHY. In DNA, the CDR3 is TGCAGTGCAGGGCAGGGGGAGCCCCAGCATTAT.

This clonotype was recorded many times. The chain has TRBV7-9 and TRBJ2-3; 10 bases are a match to TRBD1. Unmatched junction bases numbered 6, after V lost 5 bases and J lost 7 bases. CDR1 is SEHNR and CDR2 is FQNEAQ in the germline V gene (reference sequence). There are 14 residues in the CDR3. CDR3 sequence (DNA): TGTGCCAGCAGCCCTCGGGGACAGGGGTATACGCAGTATTTT. It is translated as CASSPRGQGYTQYF.

This clonotype came up many times. The chain joins TRBV4-2 to TRBJ2-5; 12 bases map to TRBD2. The germline V gene encodes CDR1 LGHNA and CDR2 YNFKEQ. The CDR3 spans 15 residues. V trimming: 4 bases; J trimming: 3 bases; junction bases outside the gene matches: 3. This chain's CDR3 is CASSLASGGEETQYF. The CDR3 nucleotides read TGTGCCAGCAGCCTAGCTAGCGGGGGGGAAGAGACCCAGTACTTC.

On this clonotype: A read error may explain this, as a much larger clone is one base away. CDR3 in amino acids: CASSVWTDGTQHF. DNA for the CDR3: TGTGCCAGCAGTGTCTGGACAGACGGGACCCAGCACTTC. The gene calls are TRBV6-2 or TRBV6-3 and TRBJ2-5; D may be TRBD1 (6 bases). Germline V gives CDR1 MNHEY, CDR2 SVGEGT. This CDR3 region has 13 residues.

This clonotype occurred many times. This sequence joins TRBV7-2 and TRBJ1-2, with a weak D call TRBD1 (6 bases). Germline V gene data show CDR1 as SGHTA and CDR2 as FQGNSA. V gave up 3 bases and J gave up 4 bases, with 12 bases separating them. This CDR3 has 14 amino acids. CDR3 protein: CASSLVGGGYGYTF. In DNA form, the CDR3 reads TGTGCCAGCAGCTTGGTAGGGGGTGGCTATGGCTACACCTTC.

In this sample, this clonotype turned up many times. This chain joins TRBV7-9 and TRBJ2-7; D unresolved. Germline loops: CDR1 SEHNR, CDR2 FQNEAQ (reference sequence). This CDR3 is built from 13 residues. The ends were cut back, 5 bases at V and 1 base at J, with 9 bases in the middle. CDR3 protein: CASSPTRSYEQYF. The CDR3 region has the DNA TGTGCCAGCAGCCCCACCAGATCCTACGAGCAGTACTTC.

The V call is TRBV28, the J call TRBJ1-5; weak D call: TRBD1 (5 bases). With 7 bases removed from V and 6 bases from J, the gap between germline ends came to 16 bases. Germline V gene sequence: CDR1 MDHEN, CDR2 SYDVKM. The CDR3 length is 14 residues. DNA of the CDR3: TGTGCCAGCACTGAATGGGGGTCGGGTCAGCCCCAGCATTTT. Translating it yields CASTEWGSGQPQHF.

The table lists this clonotype with many counts. This chain links TRBV7-2 with TRBJ1-4, with TRBD1 as a possible D gene (6 bases). CDR3 size: 12 residues. Trimming took 5 bases from V and 12 from J, leaving 13 bases between them. In germline, CDR1 is SGHTA, CDR2 FQGNSA. CDR3 coding DNA: TGTGCCAGCAGCGCCACGAGGGGGGAACTGTTTTTT. Amino acids: CASSATRGELFF.

The chain combines TRBV5-1 with TRBJ2-2; TRBD2 matches 10 bases. This CDR3 has 16 residues. Germline assignment: CDR1 SGHRS and CDR2 YFSETQ. Losses at the gene ends were 4 bases for V and 2 bases for J; bases not matched to a gene: 5. The CDR3 sequence: CASSKTSGANTGELFF. Here the CDR3 DNA reads TGCGCCAGCAGCAAAACTAGCGGGGCAAACACCGGGGAGCTGTTTTTT.

This chain joins TRBV10-1 and TRBJ2-7; D remains ambiguous. The CDR3 totals 14 residues. The germline CDR1 and CDR2 sequences are WNHNN and SYGVQD (reference sequence). Trimming removed 4 bases from V and 5 bases from J, with 15 bases in between. The CDR3, as DNA: TGCGCCAGCAGTGGGCCGACGGTAAGGGACGAGCAGTACTTC. Amino acids: CASSGPTVRDEQYF.

This chain links TRBV18 with TRBJ2-3; a weak D match, TRBD1 (6 bases). Looked up from germline, CDR1 is KGHSH and CDR2 is LQKENI. V lost 2 bases to trimming and J lost 7 bases, with 19 bases between them. The CDR3 runs to 16 residues. This CDR3 reads CASSPSMDSNANTQYF. The CDR3, as DNA: TGTGCCAGCTCACCATCGATGGACAGCAACGCTAATACGCAGTATTTT.